Listed below are T cell receptor beta chains from one sample, sequenced in a study of cytomegalovirus exposure and HLA in healthy donors. The table came from immunoSEQ multiplex PCR; TCRdb's copy has only in-frame clones and leaves some out. The sample holds 110,000 to 150,000 clones, approximately 63% seen once. What was sequenced was PBMCs. All receptors come from a woman aged 55-70 years in good health and CMV-seropositive. The CDR3 runs from the conserved cysteine through the conserved F or W. The order of the fields is J gene, D gene, clone size, V gene, CDR3 DNA, CDR3 protein. D genes are given only for firm matches. Only part of the rows carry a size: once, few, many, or a class if the clone is expanded.

j_gene: TRBJ2-1
d_gene: -
abundance: -
v_gene: TRBV27
CDR3nt: TGTGCCAGCAGTTTATCCTATTACAATGAGCAGTTCTTC
CDR3aa: CASSLSYYNEQFF

j_gene: TRBJ2-3
d_gene: -
abundance: -
v_gene: TRBV15
CDR3nt: TGTGCCACCAGCAGAGATATAAGGGAGACGCAGTATTTT
CDR3aa: CATSRDIRETQYF

j_gene: TRBJ2-1
d_gene: -
abundance: -
v_gene: TRBV5-4
CDR3nt: TGTGCCAGCAGCTTGAGACTTCAGGGCAATGAGCAGTTCTTC
CDR3aa: CASSLRLQGNEQFF

j_gene: TRBJ1-2
d_gene: TRBD1
abundance: few
v_gene: TRBV28
CDR3nt: TGTGCCAGCAGCCGGACAGGAATGAACTATGGCTACACCTTC
CDR3aa: CASSRTGMNYGYTF

j_gene: TRBJ2-5
d_gene: -
abundance: -
v_gene: TRBV7-7
CDR3nt: TGTGCCAGCAGCTCGAGTGGACTACAGGAGACCCAGTACTTC
CDR3aa: CASSSSGLQETQYF

j_gene: TRBJ1-2
d_gene: -
abundance: -
v_gene: TRBV28
CDR3nt: TGTGCCAGCAGTAATACCGTACTAAACTATGGCTACACCTTC
CDR3aa: CASSNTVLNYGYTF

j_gene: TRBJ2-5
d_gene: -
abundance: -
v_gene: TRBV29-1
CDR3nt: TGCAGCGTTGATGGGGCAGGCCAAGAGACCCAGTACTTC
CDR3aa: CSVDGAGQETQYF

j_gene: TRBJ2-1
d_gene: TRBD2
abundance: -
v_gene: TRBV10-2
CDR3nt: TGCGCCAGCAGTGATGCGGGACTAGGGAGCTACAATGAGCAGTTCTTC
CDR3aa: CASSDAGLGSYNEQFF

j_gene: TRBJ1-5
d_gene: TRBD1
abundance: -
v_gene: TRBV6-1
CDR3nt: TGTGCCAGCAGTGGGGGGACAGCTAATCAGCCCCAGCATTTT
CDR3aa: CASSGGTANQPQHF

j_gene: TRBJ2-7
d_gene: TRBD2
abundance: -
v_gene: TRBV7-9
CDR3nt: TGTGCCAGCACCTTAGATACGGGAGGATACGAGCAGTACTTC
CDR3aa: CASTLDTGGYEQYF

j_gene: TRBJ2-1
d_gene: -
abundance: -
v_gene: TRBV9
CDR3nt: TGTGCCAGCAGCGTAGGTAGCGGCGCTTACAATGAGCAGTTCTTC
CDR3aa: CASSVGSGAYNEQFF